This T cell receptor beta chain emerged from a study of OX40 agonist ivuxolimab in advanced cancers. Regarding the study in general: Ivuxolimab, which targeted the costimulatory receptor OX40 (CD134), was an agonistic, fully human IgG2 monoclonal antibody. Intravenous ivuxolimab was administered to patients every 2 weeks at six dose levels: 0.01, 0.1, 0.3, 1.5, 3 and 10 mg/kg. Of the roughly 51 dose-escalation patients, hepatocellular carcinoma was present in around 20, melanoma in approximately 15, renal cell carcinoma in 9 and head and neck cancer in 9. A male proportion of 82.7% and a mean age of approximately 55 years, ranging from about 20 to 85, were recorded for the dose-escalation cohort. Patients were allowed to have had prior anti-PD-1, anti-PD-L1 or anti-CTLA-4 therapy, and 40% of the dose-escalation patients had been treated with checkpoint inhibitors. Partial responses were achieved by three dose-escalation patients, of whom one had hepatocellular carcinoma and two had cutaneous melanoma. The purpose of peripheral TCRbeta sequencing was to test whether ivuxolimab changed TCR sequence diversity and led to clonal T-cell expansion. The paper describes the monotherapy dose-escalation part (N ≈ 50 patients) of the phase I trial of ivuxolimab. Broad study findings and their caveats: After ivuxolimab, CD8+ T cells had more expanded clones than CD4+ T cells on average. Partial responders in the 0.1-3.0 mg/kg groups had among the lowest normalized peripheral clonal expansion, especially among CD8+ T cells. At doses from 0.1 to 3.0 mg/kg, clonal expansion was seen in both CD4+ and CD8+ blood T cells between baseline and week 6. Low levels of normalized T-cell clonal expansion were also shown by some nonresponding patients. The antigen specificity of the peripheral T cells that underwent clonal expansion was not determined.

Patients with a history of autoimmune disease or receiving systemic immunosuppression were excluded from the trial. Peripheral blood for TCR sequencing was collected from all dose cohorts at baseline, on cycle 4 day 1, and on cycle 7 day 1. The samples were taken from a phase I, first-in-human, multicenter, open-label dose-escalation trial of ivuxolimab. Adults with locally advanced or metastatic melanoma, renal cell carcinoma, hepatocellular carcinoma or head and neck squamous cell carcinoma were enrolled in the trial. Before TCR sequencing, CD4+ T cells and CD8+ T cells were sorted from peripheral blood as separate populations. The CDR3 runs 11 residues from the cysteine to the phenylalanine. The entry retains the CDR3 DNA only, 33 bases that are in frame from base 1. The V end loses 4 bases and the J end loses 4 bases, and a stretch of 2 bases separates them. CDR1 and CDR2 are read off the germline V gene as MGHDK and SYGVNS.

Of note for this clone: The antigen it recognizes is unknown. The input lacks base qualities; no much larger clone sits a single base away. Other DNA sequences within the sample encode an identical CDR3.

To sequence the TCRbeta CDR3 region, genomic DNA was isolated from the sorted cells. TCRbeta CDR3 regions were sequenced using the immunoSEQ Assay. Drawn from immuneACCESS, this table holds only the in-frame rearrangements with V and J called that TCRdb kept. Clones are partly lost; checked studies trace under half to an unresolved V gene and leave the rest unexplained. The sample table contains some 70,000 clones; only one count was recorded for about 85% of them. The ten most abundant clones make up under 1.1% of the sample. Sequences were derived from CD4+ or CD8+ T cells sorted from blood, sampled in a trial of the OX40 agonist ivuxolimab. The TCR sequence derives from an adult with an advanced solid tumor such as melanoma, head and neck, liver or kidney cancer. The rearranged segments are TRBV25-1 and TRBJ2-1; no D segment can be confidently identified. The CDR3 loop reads CASSGYNEQFF. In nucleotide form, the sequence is TGTGCCAGCAGTGGTTACAATGAGCAGTTCTTC.